These T cell receptor beta chains were read from a single sample in a study of blood T cells in healthy people across ages. TCRdb reprocessed the 5' RACE reads with MiXCR, giving one entry per CDR3 protein. The sample includes about 670,000 distinct CDR3 sequences, more than 45% of them seen just once. Specimen: blood. The source is a woman of 80 years or more in good health. The CDR3 runs from the conserved cysteine through the conserved F or W. The D gene is left open where the match is weak. Rows may omit the clone size; those that give it use once, few, many or a size class.

TRBJ1-1,.,TRBV20-1,.,16,TGCAGTGCTAGAGATGTGTCCGAACCCTTCAACACTGAAGCTTTCTTT,CSARDVSEPFNTEAFF
TRBJ1-1,.,TRBV12-3/TRBV12-4,.,12,TGTGCCAGCGGCCGGAGTAGCACTGAAGCTTTCTTT,CASGRSSTEAFF
TRBJ2-2,.,TRBV10-3,.,15,TGTGCCATCAGTGCGCGGGGGCCGAACACCGGGGAGCTGTTTTTT,CAISARGPNTGELFF
TRBJ2-7,.,TRBV7-2,.,14,TGTGCCAGCAGCCGGGGGTCCTCCTACAATGAGCAGTACTTC,CASSRGSSYNEQYF
TRBJ1-2,.,TRBV7-2,.,13,TGTGCCAGCAGTTCAGGCGACGGCTATGGCTACACCTTC,CASSSGDGYGYTF
TRBJ2-7,.,TRBV29-1,.,14,TGCAGCGCCACGCGGACCGAAAACACCTACGAGCAGTACTTC,CSATRTENTYEQYF
TRBJ2-2,.,TRBV5-1,few,15,TGCGCCAGCAGCTATACAGTAATCAACACCGGGGAGCTGTTTTTT,CASSYTVINTGELFF
TRBJ2-4,TRBD2,TRBV7-2,once,15,TGTGCCGGCAGAGTAGCGGGGGGGCCGGGAAACATTCAGTACTTC,CAGRVAGGPGNIQYF
TRBJ2-1,TRBD1,TRBV6-1,.,13,TGTGCCAGCAGCTTCGACAGGGATAATGAGCAGTTCTTC,CASSFDRDNEQFF
TRBJ1-5,TRBD1,TRBV2,.,15,TGTGCCAGCAGCACGACAGGGGCGGCCAATCAGCCCCAGCATTTT,CASSTTGAANQPQHF
TRBJ2-1,TRBD2,TRBV28,many,16,TGTGCCAGCAGTTTCTACGGGGGGGCCTCCTACAATGAGCAGTTCTTC,CASSFYGGASYNEQFF
TRBJ2-7,TRBD1,TRBV18,.,15,TGTACCAGCTCGACAGAGACAGGGGCGGTTTACGAGCAGTACTTC,CTSSTETGAVYEQYF
TRBJ2-2,TRBD2,TRBV20-1,.,16,TGCAGTGCTAGAGACCCTAGCGGGAGACCCATGGGGGAGCTGTTTTTT,CSARDPSGRPMGELFF
TRBJ2-6,.,TRBV3-1,.,17,TGTGCCAGCAGCCCCTTAGTTAGGGGATCTGGGGCCAACGTCCTGACTTTC,CASSPLVRGSGANVLTF
TRBJ2-2,TRBD1,TRBV5-1,few,17,TGCGCCAGCAGCCCCTCAGGGGGTCCTGCGAACACCGGGGAGCTGTTTTTT,CASSPSGGPANTGELFF
TRBJ2-1,TRBD2,TRBV5-1,many,14,TGCGCCAGCAGCTTAAGCGGGGGTAGAGGTGAGCAGTTCTTC,CASSLSGGRGEQFF
TRBJ1-1,.,TRBV6-6,few,14,TGTGCCAGCAGACCTTTAGGGACCCACACTGAAGCTTTCTTT,CASRPLGTHTEAFF
TRBJ1-4,.,TRBV18,.,13,TGTGCCAGCTCACCAGTGGACAGCCGAAAACTGTTTTTT,CASSPVDSRKLFF
TRBJ2-7,.,TRBV28,few,12,TGTGCCACGATGACACGCTGGAACGAGCAGTACTTC,CATMTRWNEQYF
TRBJ2-3,.,TRBV2,.,15,TGTGCCAGTAGGTTCGGGCCCCAAGGAACAGATACGCAGTATTTT,CASRFGPQGTDTQYF
TRBJ2-7,TRBD2,TRBV20-1,.,18,TGCAGTGCCGAAGAAACCGGGACTAGCGGGAAAACCGGGTACGAGCAGTACTTC,CSAEETGTSGKTGYEQYF
TRBJ2-4,TRBD1,TRBV7-3,.,13,TGTGCCAGCAGCTTCCAGGGGGATAGCATTCAGTACTTC,CASSFQGDSIQYF
TRBJ2-5,.,TRBV10-3,.,13,TGTGCCATCTCCCTGGGGAGGACAGAGACCCAGTACTTC,CAISLGRTETQYF
TRBJ2-5,.,TRBV3-1,.,12,TGTGCCAGCAGCCAAAGCCTGGAGACCCAGTACTTC,CASSQSLETQYF
TRBJ2-5,TRBD1,TRBV29-1,.,12,TGCAGCGGGTACGGGACAGAAGAGACCCAGTACTTC,CSGYGTEETQYF
TRBJ2-1,TRBD2,TRBV10-3,.,18,TGTGCCTCGGCCGGGACTAGCGGGGGGGCTCTGGGTTACAATGAGCAGTTCTTC,CASAGTSGGALGYNEQFF
TRBJ1-2,.,TRBV20-1,once,12,TGCAGTGCTGGGCCGACAACAGTTGGCTACACCTTC,CSAGPTTVGYTF
TRBJ1-4,TRBD1,TRBV7-2,many,18,TGTGCCAGCAGCCCCAATCCCCCCGGGACAGCCTCTAATGAAAAACTGTTTTTT,CASSPNPPGTASNEKLFF
TRBJ2-1,.,TRBV7-3,.,16,TGTGCCAGCACCCTCGAACCGCGGAATGGGTACAATGAGCGGTTCTTC,CASTLEPRNGYNERFF
TRBJ2-5,.,TRBV20-1,few,12,TGCAGTGCTAGTTATGTTGGGAATGAGCAGTACTTC,CSASYVGNEQYF
TRBJ2-3,.,TRBV29-1,.,13,TGCAGCGTAGCTAGCGCCGGGGGAGATACGCAGTATTTT,CSVASAGGDTQYF
TRBJ1-5,.,TRBV12-3/TRBV12-4,.,14,TGTGCCAGCAGCGAGGGGTCTCGCAATCAGCCCCAGCATTTT,CASSEGSRNQPQHF
TRBJ1-1,TRBD1,TRBV7-9,.,17,TGTGCCAGCAGCGACACCGGGACAGGGAGGGTTTACACTGAAGCTTTCTTT,CASSDTGTGRVYTEAFF
TRBJ2-1,TRBD1,TRBV7-7,once,17,TGTGCTAGCAGCTTAGACAGGGCAGGGGACTCCTACAATGAGCAGTTCTTC,CASSLDRAGDSYNEQFF
TRBJ2-3,.,TRBV7-9,few,12,TGTGCCAGTACCCGGGAAACAGATACGCAGTATTTT,CASTRETDTQYF
TRBJ2-1,.,TRBV7-9,.,16,TGTGCCAGCAGCCCACTAGGGCTCGGATTGTCGGGTGAGCAGTTCTTC,CASSPLGLGLSGEQFF
TRBJ2-1,.,TRBV6-1,many,14,TGTGCCAGCACAGTCGGCGGGATCGACAATGAGCAGTTCTTC,CASTVGGIDNEQFF
TRBJ2-3,.,TRBV28,many,16,TGTGCCAGCGCGTCCAGGGGCAGCATAATCACAGATACGCAGTATTTT,CASASRGSIITDTQYF
TRBJ2-1,TRBD2,TRBV28,few,14,TGTGCCAGCAGGCTTAGCGGGAGGGCATCTCCCGTGTTCTTC,CASRLSGRASPVFF
TRBJ2-1,TRBD2,TRBV7-8,.,16,TGTGCCAGCAGCCCACAAGGACTAGCGGACTACAATGAGCAGTTCTTC,CASSPQGLADYNEQFF
TRBJ2-3,TRBD2,TRBV6-5,once,16,TGTGCCAGCAGCTCCAACGGGCTAGCGGGGTTAGATACGCAGTATTTT,CASSSNGLAGLDTQYF
TRBJ1-2,.,TRBV25-1,.,12,TGTGCCAGCAGTGAATATATGGGTGGCTACACCTTC,CASSEYMGGYTF
TRBJ2-5,.,TRBV18,.,16,TGTGCCAGCTTTATCCGTGGGCAAAAGCCCACCCATGAGCAGTACTTC,CASFIRGQKPTHEQYF
TRBJ2-3,.,TRBV20-1,.,15,TGCAGTGCTAGTGGGCAGGGGTGGGACACAGATACGCAGTATTTT,CSASGQGWDTDTQYF
TRBJ2-5,TRBD1,TRBV4-3,.,16,TGCGCCAGCAGCACCCGGACAGGGGGCTTTAGGGAGACCCAGTACTTC,CASSTRTGGFRETQYF
TRBJ2-3,TRBD2,TRBV9,.,20,TGTGCCAGCAGCGTAGACACCCCAGGCCTAGCGGGAGGTACCACAGATACGCAGTATTTT,CASSVDTPGLAGGTTDTQYF
TRBJ2-5,.,TRBV7-3,.,14,TGTGCCAGCAGCCGAGGGCACTCCTCTGATGAGCAGTACTTC,CASSRGHSSDEQYF
TRBJ1-1,TRBD1,TRBV9,.,17,TGTGCCAGCAGCGTAGGACGGTGGACAGGGATGAACACTGAAGCTTTCTTT,CASSVGRWTGMNTEAFF